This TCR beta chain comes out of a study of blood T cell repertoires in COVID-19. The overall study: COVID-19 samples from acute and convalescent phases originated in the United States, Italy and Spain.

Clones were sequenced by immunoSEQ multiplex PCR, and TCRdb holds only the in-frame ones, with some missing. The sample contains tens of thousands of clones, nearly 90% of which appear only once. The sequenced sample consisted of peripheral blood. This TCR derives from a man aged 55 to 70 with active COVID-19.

The CDR3 DNA reads TGTGCCAGTCGAGGAGACAGTTATAATTCACCCCTCCACTTT. Translating it yields CASRGDSYNSPLHF. The chain has TRBV19 and TRBJ1-6; maybe TRBD1 (5 bases). This CDR3 is built from 14 residues. The ends were cut back, 8 bases at V and 4 bases at J, with 12 bases in the middle. The germline V gene encodes CDR1 LNHDA and CDR2 SQIVND (reference sequence).